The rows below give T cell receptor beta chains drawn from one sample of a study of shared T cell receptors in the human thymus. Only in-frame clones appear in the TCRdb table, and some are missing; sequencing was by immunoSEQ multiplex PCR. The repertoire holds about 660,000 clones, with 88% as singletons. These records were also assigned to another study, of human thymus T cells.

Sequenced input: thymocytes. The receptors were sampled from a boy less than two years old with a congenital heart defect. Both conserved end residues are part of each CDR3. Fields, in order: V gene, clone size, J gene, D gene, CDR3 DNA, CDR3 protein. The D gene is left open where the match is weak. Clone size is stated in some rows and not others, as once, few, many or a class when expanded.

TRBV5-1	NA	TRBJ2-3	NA	TGCGCCAGCAGCGCCAAGGGGGCAGATACGCAGTATTTT	CASSAKGADTQYF
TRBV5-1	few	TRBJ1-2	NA	TGCGCCAGCAGCTTGAGGGGGGGACACGAGGGCTACACCTTC	CASSLRGGHEGYTF
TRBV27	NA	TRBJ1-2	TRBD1	TGTGCCAGCAGCCCTAAACCGTCCGGGACACAGGGGGTGGCTAACTATGGCTACACCTTC	CASSPKPSGTQGVANYGYTF
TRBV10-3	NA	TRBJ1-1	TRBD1	TGTGCCATCAACCGAGCCGGGACAGCGGTAGGAGGGGAAGCTTTCTTT	CAINRAGTAVGGEAFF
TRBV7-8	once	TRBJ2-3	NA	TGTGCCAGCAGTCACAGGAGACCTAGCACAGATACGCAGTATTTT	CASSHRRPSTDTQYF
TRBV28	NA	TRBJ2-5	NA	TGTGCCAGCAGCCAGGGAGGGGTCTGGGGGCCACCAAGTGTAGAGACCCAGTACTTC	CASSQGGVWGPPSVETQYF
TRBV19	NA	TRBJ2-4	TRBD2	TGTGCCAGTAGTATTGCGCGGGAGCCGGACATTCAGTACTTC	CASSIAREPDIQYF
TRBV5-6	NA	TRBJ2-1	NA	TGTGCCAGCAGCTTGTCACTAGAACTCTACAATGAGCAGTTCTTC	CASSLSLELYNEQFF
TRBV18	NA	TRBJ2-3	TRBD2	TGTGCCAGCTCAAGGGAACTAGCGGGCATATATACGCAGTATTTT	CASSRELAGIYTQYF
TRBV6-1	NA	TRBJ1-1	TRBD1	TGTGCCAGCAGCCCCACCGGGACAGGGGCCGCTTTCTTT	CASSPTGTGAAFF
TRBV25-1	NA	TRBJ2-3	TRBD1	TGTGCCAGCAGTGAAGTAGGGCAAAGACAGGGTGCAGATACGCAGTATTTT	CASSEVGQRQGADTQYF
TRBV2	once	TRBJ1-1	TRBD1	TGTGCCAGCAGTGAAGCCGGGACAGGGAACACTGAAGCTTTCTTT	CASSEAGTGNTEAFF
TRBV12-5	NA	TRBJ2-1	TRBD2	TGTGCTAGTGGGGATTTACAGGGGTTTGAGCGGGAGGGCAGGAACAATGAGCAGTTCTTC	CASGDLQGFEREGRNNEQFF
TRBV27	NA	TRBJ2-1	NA	TGTGCCAGCACCCAGTGGGGCAACAATGAGCAGTTCTTC	CASTQWGNNEQFF
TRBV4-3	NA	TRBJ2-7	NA	TGCGCCAGCAGCCATAACGAATCCACTAGCCCCTACGAGCAGTACTTC	CASSHNESTSPYEQYF
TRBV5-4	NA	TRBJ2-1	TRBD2	TGTGCCAGCAGCCACCATAGCGGGAGGTCCTACAATGAGCAGTTCTTC	CASSHHSGRSYNEQFF
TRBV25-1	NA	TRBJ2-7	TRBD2	TGTGCCAGCAACCGGGGGGCCTACGAGCAGTACTTC	CASNRGAYEQYF
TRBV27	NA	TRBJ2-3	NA	TGTGCCAGCTCGGGAATCCGCACAGATACGCAGTATTTT	CASSGIRTDTQYF
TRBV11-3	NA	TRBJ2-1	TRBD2	TGTGCCAGCAGCTTAGGGTTAGCGGGGAATGAGCAGTTCTTC	CASSLGLAGNEQFF
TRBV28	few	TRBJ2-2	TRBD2	TGTGCCAGCAGTAAGGGACTAGCGGGAGCGGGCACCGGGGAGCTGTTTTTT	CASSKGLAGAGTGELFF
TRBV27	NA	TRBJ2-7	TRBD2	TGTGCCAGCCGGCCGGTAGCGGGTGCCGAGCAGTACTTC	CASRPVAGAEQYF
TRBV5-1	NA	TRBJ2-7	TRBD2	TGCGCCAGCAGCTCCGGACTAGCGGCAAATGATGCGGGACGGAACTTC	CASSSGLAANDAGRNF
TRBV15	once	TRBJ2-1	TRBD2	TGTGCCACCAGCAGATGCCTGACTAGCGGGAGGGCCGAGCAGTTCTTC	CATSRCLTSGRAEQFF
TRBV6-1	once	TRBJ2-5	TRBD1	TGTGCCAGCAGTGAACTCCCATACCACAGGGGCGGGTGGGAGACCCAGTACTTC	CASSELPYHRGGWETQYF
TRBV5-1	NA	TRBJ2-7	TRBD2	TGCGCCAGCAGCCCGGGACTAGGCTCGGTGGGGTACGAGCAGTACTTC	CASSPGLGSVGYEQYF
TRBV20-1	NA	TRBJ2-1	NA	TGCAGTGCTAGAGACCTGAATGAGCAGTTCTTC	CSARDLNEQFF
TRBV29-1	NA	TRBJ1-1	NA	TGCAGCGTTGTGCCCTCCCGACAGTTAATGAACACTGAAGCTTTCTTT	CSVVPSRQLMNTEAFF
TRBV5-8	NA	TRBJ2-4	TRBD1	TGTGCCAGCAGCCCGGGGACAGGGGGTGGCAAAAACATTCAGTACTTC	CASSPGTGGGKNIQYF
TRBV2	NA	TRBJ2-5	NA	TGTGCCAGCATGTCCAGGGTCCAAGAGACCCAGTACTTC	CASMSRVQETQYF
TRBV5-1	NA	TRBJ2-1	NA	TGCGCCAGCAGCCCAGGGACTTCCCTAGGAGGTGAGCAGTTCTTC	CASSPGTSLGGEQFF
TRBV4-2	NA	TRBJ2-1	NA	TGTGCCAGCAGCCAAGATCGTGCGGACTTGGGGCAGTTCTTC	CASSQDRADLGQFF
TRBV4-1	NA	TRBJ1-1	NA	TGCGCCAGCAGTGGGCCGAACACTGAAGCTTTCTTT	CASSGPNTEAFF
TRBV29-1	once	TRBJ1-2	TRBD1	TGCAGCGTTGAAGAACGTCTGGACAGGCCCTATGGCTACACCTTC	CSVEERLDRPYGYTF
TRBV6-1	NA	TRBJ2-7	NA	TGTGCCAGTGAAGGGGGCGGGGGGACCTACGAGCAGTACTTC	CASEGGGGTYEQYF
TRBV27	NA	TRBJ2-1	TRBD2	TGTGCCAGCAAGGAAACTAGCGGGAGCGGTGGGTTCTTC	CASKETSGSGGFF
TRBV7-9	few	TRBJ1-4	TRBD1	TGTGCCAGCAGCGGGACAGGGAGTGCTAATGAAAAACTGTTTTTT	CASSGTGSANEKLFF
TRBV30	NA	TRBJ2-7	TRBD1	TGTGCCTGGAGTAGGATGCAGGGGGAGAACTACGAGCAGTACTTC	CAWSRMQGENYEQYF